The 8 T cell receptor beta chains below were found in one sample sequenced in a study of blood T cell repertoires in COVID-19. Using immunoSEQ multiplex PCR, the repertoire was profiled, and TCRdb retains in-frame clones only, with some absent. The table records tens of thousands of clones, around 81% of them present only once. Sample: peripheral blood. The receptors derive from a woman aged 60-70 years with acute or convalescent COVID-19.

The chain combines TRBV5-1 with TRBJ1-1; D gene ambiguous. The length of the CDR3 is 13 residues. V was shortened by 5 bases and J by 3 bases, with 11 bases between the two germline ends. Germline V lookup: CDR1 SGHRS, CDR2 YFSETQ. The CDR3 DNA sequence: TGCGCCAGCAGTCCCGGTCCGGACACTGAAGCTTTCTTT. Residues: CASSPGPDTEAFF. Full variable domain (outside the CDR3, taken from reference TRBV5-1 and TRBJ1-1): KAGVTQTPRYLIKTRGQQVTLSCSPISGHRSVSWYQQTPGQGLQFLFEYFSETQRNKGNFPGRFSGRQFSNSRSEMNVSTLELGDSALYLCASSPGPDTEAFFGQGTRLTVV.

The chain uses TRBV11-3 and TRBJ2-7; 10 nucleotides agree with TRBD1. Germline V gene sequence: CDR1 SGHNT, CDR2 YENEEA. CDR3 length equals 15 residues. V gave up 5 bases and J gave up 3 bases; unmatched junction bases: 7. This CDR3 reads CASSQGTGADYEQYF. The CDR3, as DNA: TGTGCCAGCAGCCAAGGGACAGGGGCAGACTACGAGCAGTACTTC.

This rearrangement joins TRBV6-5 to TRBJ1-2; weak D call: TRBD1 (5 bases). This CDR3 has 12 amino acids. The germline V and J ends were trimmed by 11 bases and 2 bases, with 12 bases remaining between them. The germline gives CDR1 MNHEY, CDR2 SVGAGI. The CDR3 DNA follows: TGTGCCGGCCAGACAGTAAACTATGGCTACACCTTC. It specifies CAGQTVNYGYTF.

The chain employs TRBV6-5 and TRBJ2-1; 9 bases are shared with TRBD2. This CDR3 comprises 14 residues. Germline loops: CDR1 MNHEY, CDR2 SVGAGI. V shed 6 bases and J 12 bases; nucleotides not matched to a gene: 12. The CDR3 is CASRASGAVAGQFF. In DNA, the CDR3 is TGTGCCAGCAGAGCTAGCGGGGCAGTGGCTGGGCAGTTCTTC.

The rearrangement joins TRBV3-1 (or the pseudogene TRBV3-2) to TRBJ1-2, with 7 bases lining up with TRBD1. The V gene's germline CDR1 is LGHDT and CDR2 YNNKEL (reference sequence). The CDR3 runs 15 residues. V shed 4 bases, J shed 2 bases, and the junction held 7 bases outside the gene matches. In DNA, the CDR3 is TGTGCCAGCAGCCGGCCGACAGGGTCGAACTATGGCTACACCTTC. Protein: CASSRPTGSNYGYTF.

This chain connects TRBV5-1 to TRBJ2-1; 8 bases match TRBD2. Germline values: CDR1 SGHRS, CDR2 YFSETQ. The length of the CDR3 is 16 residues. After removal of 0 bases from V and 4 bases from J, the junction contained 6 bases not matched to a gene. The DNA of the CDR3 is TGCGCCAGCAGCTTGGCCGCTAGCGGGCCTTACAATGAGCAGTTCTTC. This codes for CASSLAASGPYNEQFF.

V usage is TRBV2 and J usage is TRBJ2-1, with 7 bases that match TRBD2. V lost 8 bases to trimming and J lost 7 bases; unmatched junction nucleotides: 11. CDR1 and CDR2 from the germline V gene are SNHLY and FYNNEI. This CDR3 contains 14 residues. This CDR3 is CASGTSVVTNEQFF. The CDR3 region has the DNA TGTGCCAGCGGTACTAGCGTTGTTACGAATGAGCAGTTCTTC.

The rearrangement links TRBV11-2 to TRBJ1-1; D not resolved. The CDR3 runs 14 residues. V was shortened by 5 bases and J by 4 bases, with 14 bases between the two germline ends. Per germline, CDR1 SGHAT and CDR2 FQNNGV. CDR3 DNA: TGTGCCAGCAGCCCGGGTACTGTGATCACTGAAGCTTTCTTT. This gives the protein CASSPGTVITEAFF.